These T cell receptor beta chains were read from a single sample in a study of cytomegalovirus exposure and HLA in healthy donors. Here immunoSEQ multiplex PCR was the method, and the copy in TCRdb shows in-frame clones only, minus some. In the table there are roughly 130,000 clones, over 75% of which are singletons. The sample consisted of PBMCs. All receptors come from a woman in her thirties or forties in good health and CMV-seronegative. Each CDR3 is given with its conserved first and last residue. The D gene is left open where the match is weak. Part of the rows lack a size; the others show once, few, many or a class for expanded clones.

D,J,length,V,size,CDR3,DNA
NA,TRBJ2-1,13,TRBV4-3,NA,CASSQETISEQFF,TGCGCCAGCAGCCAAGAAACTATAAGTGAGCAGTTCTTC
NA,TRBJ1-1,13,TRBV4-2,few,CASSQAGHTEAFF,TGTGCCAGCAGCCAGGCGGGGCACACTGAAGCTTTCTTT
TRBD1,TRBJ1-4,14,TRBV5-1,NA,CASSRGQGNEKLFF,TGCGCCAGCAGCCGTGGACAGGGGAATGAAAAACTGTTTTTT
TRBD2,TRBJ2-7,16,TRBV10-3,NA,CAISPKGTSGSDEQYF,TGTGCCATCAGTCCTAAAGGGACTAGCGGGAGTGACGAGCAGTACTTC
NA,TRBJ1-4,14,TRBV28,NA,CASSLIGDGEKLFF,TGTGCCAGCAGTTTGATAGGGGATGGGGAAAAACTGTTTTTT
TRBD2,TRBJ2-3,15,TRBV27,NA,CASSDIAGGADTQYF,TGTGCCAGCAGTGACATAGCGGGAGGGGCAGATACGCAGTATTTT
NA,TRBJ2-2,15,TRBV19,NA,CASSQFGGRTGELFF,TGTGCCAGTAGCCAGTTCGGGGGGCGCACCGGGGAGCTGTTTTTT
TRBD1,TRBJ2-7,15,TRBV5-4,NA,CASSLAGTGSKEQYF,TGTGCCAGCAGCTTGGCCGGGACAGGGTCAAAGGAGCAGTACTTC
TRBD2,TRBJ2-5,14,TRBV18,NA,CASSRSGGQETQYF,TGTGCCAGCTCACGAAGCGGGGGCCAAGAGACCCAGTACTTC
NA,TRBJ1-5,15,TRBV11-2,NA,CASSLGGPGNQPQHF,TGTGCCAGCAGCTTAGGAGGTCCGGGCAATCAGCCCCAGCATTTT
NA,TRBJ2-5,14,TRBV5-1,NA,CASSSPGGQETQYF,TGCGCCAGCAGCTCCCCCGGGGGACAAGAGACCCAGTACTTC
TRBD1,TRBJ2-5,15,TRBV9,few,CASSVGTGIGETQYF,TGTGCCAGCAGCGTTGGGACAGGAATAGGGGAGACCCAGTACTTC
NA,TRBJ1-1,16,TRBV28,once,CASSPPPGQANTEAFF,TGTGCCAGCAGTCCGCCCCCGGGACAAGCTAACACTGAAGCTTTCTTT
TRBD2,TRBJ2-3,14,TRBV4-1,NA,CASSQGTSEDTQYF,TGCGCCAGCAGCCAGGGGACTAGCGAAGATACGCAGTATTTT
NA,TRBJ2-1,12,TRBV6-1,NA,CASSNSYNEQFF,TGTGCCAGCAGCAATTCCTACAATGAGCAGTTCTTC
TRBD1,TRBJ2-3,15,TRBV5-1,NA,CASSLATGELDTQYF,TGCGCCAGCAGCTTGGCTACAGGGGAGTTAGATACGCAGTATTTT
NA,TRBJ1-2,12,TRBV10-3,NA,CAISEQGYGYTF,TGTGCCATCAGTGAGCAGGGATATGGCTACACCTTC
TRBD2,TRBJ2-5,16,TRBV7-9,NA,CASSFGGSGGGETQYF,TGTGCCAGCAGCTTCGGCGGGAGTGGGGGGGGAGAGACCCAGTACTTC
NA,TRBJ2-7,11,TRBV21-1,NA,CASIPTYEQYF,TGTGCCAGCATTCCCACCTACGAGCAGTACTTC
TRBD1,TRBJ2-1,14,TRBV5-1,NA,CASSFQGVGNEQFF,TGCGCCAGCAGCTTCCAGGGGGTTGGCAATGAGCAGTTCTTC
TRBD1,TRBJ1-5,13,TRBV7-9,NA,CASSWDRNQPQHF,TGTGCCAGCAGTTGGGACAGAAATCAGCCCCAGCATTTT
NA,TRBJ2-7,13,TRBV30,NA,CAWSVSQAYEQYF,TGTGCCTGGAGTGTCAGTCAGGCCTACGAGCAGTACTTC
NA,TRBJ2-3,14,TRBV5-4,NA,CASSSLRSSGTQYF,TGTGCCAGCAGCTCCCTGAGGTCGTCTGGGACGCAGTATTTT
NA,TRBJ2-2,14,TRBV9,NA,CASSADSNTGELFF,TGTGCCAGCAGCGCAGACAGCAACACCGGGGAGCTGTTTTTT
NA,TRBJ2-1,16,TRBV14,NA,CASSPYKSAGHNEQFF,TGTGCCAGCAGCCCTTATAAGTCCGCGGGGCACAATGAGCAGTTCTTC
NA,TRBJ1-3,15,TRBV5-5,NA,CASSLSPSSGNTIYF,TGTGCCAGCAGCTTGTCACCGAGCTCTGGAAACACCATATATTTT
TRBD2,TRBJ2-3,18,TRBV5-1,NA,CASSVGTSGVTSTDTQYF,TGCGCCAGCAGCGTCGGGACTAGCGGGGTGACTAGCACAGATACGCAGTATTTT
NA,TRBJ2-7,17,TRBV28,NA,CASSSTRWDNGDSEQYF,TGTGCCAGCAGTTCTACCCGATGGGACAACGGAGACAGCGAGCAGTACTTC
NA,TRBJ2-7,14,TRBV7-7,NA,CASSPDSFSYEQYF,TGTGCCAGCAGCCCGGACAGCTTTTCCTACGAGCAGTACTTC
TRBD2,TRBJ2-3,15,TRBV6-4,NA,CASRVTSGDTDTQYF,TGTGCCAGCAGAGTGACTAGCGGAGACACAGATACGCAGTATTTT
TRBD1,TRBJ2-7,15,TRBV5-4,NA,CASTSGTGASYEQYF,TGTGCCAGCACCTCTGGTACAGGGGCCTCCTACGAGCAGTACTTC
NA,TRBJ2-5,14,TRBV7-9,NA,CASSLLTSQETQYF,TGTGCCAGCAGCCTCTTAACTAGCCAAGAGACCCAGTACTTC
NA,TRBJ1-5,14,TRBV30,once,CAWSKTRSNQPQHF,TGTGCCTGGAGCAAAACACGTAGCAATCAGCCCCAGCATTTT
TRBD1,TRBJ1-2,15,TRBV7-9,NA,CASSSGTGAHYGYTF,TGTGCCAGCAGCTCCGGGACAGGGGCTCACTATGGCTACACCTTC
NA,TRBJ2-5,14,TRBV30,NA,CAWAWQVGSETQYF,TGTGCCTGGGCGTGGCAGGTCGGTTCGGAGACCCAGTACTTC
NA,TRBJ2-3,15,TRBV5-4,NA,CASTKAAAATDTQYF,TGTGCCAGCACCAAAGCCGCGGCGGCAACAGATACGCAGTATTTT
TRBD2,TRBJ2-2,17,TRBV9,NA,CASSVVGLAGGTGELFF,TGTGCCAGCAGCGTAGTAGGACTAGCGGGAGGGACCGGGGAGCTGTTTTTT
TRBD2,TRBJ2-1,16,TRBV11-2,once,CASSSIRLANYNEQFF,TGTGCCAGCAGCTCCATCCGACTAGCGAACTACAATGAGCAGTTCTTC
NA,TRBJ2-5,12,TRBV28,NA,CASGGIRETQYF,TGTGCCAGCGGGGGCATTAGGGAGACCCAGTACTTC
TRBD2,TRBJ2-7,18,TRBV2,NA,CASSLILAGSGSSYEQYF,TGTGCCAGCAGCCTAATTCTAGCGGGAAGTGGTTCCTCCTACGAGCAGTACTTC
NA,TRBJ1-2,15,TRBV5-1,NA,CASSKGARLPPGYTF,TGCGCCAGCAGCAAAGGCGCCAGACTGCCCCCCGGCTACACCTTC
NA,TRBJ2-2,16,TRBV7-3,NA,CASSLFPGIGTGELFF,TGTGCCAGCAGCTTATTTCCGGGAATCGGCACCGGGGAGCTGTTTTTT
TRBD1,TRBJ1-4,13,TRBV28,NA,CASRQGAEEKLFF,TGTGCCAGCAGACAGGGGGCTGAGGAAAAACTGTTTTTT
NA,TRBJ2-5,15,TRBV5-1,NA,CASSGGRADQETQYF,TGCGCCAGCAGCGGAGGTCGGGCGGATCAAGAGACCCAGTACTTC
NA,TRBJ2-5,16,TRBV27,NA,CASSSLVGPGGETQYF,TGTGCCAGCAGTTCGCTTGTGGGCCCCGGGGGAGAGACCCAGTACTTC
NA,TRBJ1-5,15,TRBV6-1,NA,CASTRVFLSNQPQHF,TGTGCCAGCACCAGGGTCTTCTTGAGCAATCAGCCCCAGCATTTT
TRBD1,TRBJ2-2,15,TRBV5-4,NA,CASSFRDRGTEELFF,TGTGCCAGCAGCTTCAGGGACAGGGGAACCGAGGAGCTGTTTTTT
TRBD2,TRBJ2-3,15,TRBV5-1,NA,CASSLGREGADTQYF,TGCGCCAGCAGCTTGGGGCGGGAGGGAGCGGATACGCAGTATTTT
TRBD2,TRBJ2-1,16,TRBV9,NA,CASSTQGLASYNEQFF,TGTGCCAGCAGCACCCAGGGACTAGCCTCCTACAATGAGCAGTTCTTC
TRBD2,TRBJ2-2,13,TRBV6-5,NA,CASRGDSFGELFF,TGTGCCAGCCGGGGGGACTCCTTTGGGGAGCTGTTTTTT
TRBD2,TRBJ2-3,15,TRBV5-1,NA,CASRAVGGQADTQYF,TGCGCCAGCAGGGCAGTGGGAGGGCAAGCAGATACGCAGTATTTT
TRBD1,TRBJ2-7,15,TRBV6-5,once,CASSLRRDSPYEQYF,TGTGCCAGCAGTTTACGCCGGGACAGTCCCTACGAGCAGTACTTC
NA,TRBJ2-1,13,TRBV6-5,NA,CASRPITVNEQFF,TGTGCCAGCAGGCCCATCACAGTCAATGAGCAGTTCTTC